This TCR beta chain appears in the sequencing data of a study of read filtering for tumor transcriptome and immune sequencing. Study information: Whole-transcriptome libraries were prepared after DNase treatment. Per sample, TCR-region reads ranged about 4 to 10.27 million by IR-seq, roughly 75 to 1273 by RNA-seq. Overall study results and limits: Single-read clonotypes: 80% to 90% of IR-seq clonotypes (approximately 3.7% of reads), 74.6% of RNA-seq clonotypes (nearly 45% of reads).

Trimming removed 2 bases at V and 0 bases at J, with 8 bases between. The germline V gene has CDR1 MNHEY and CDR2 SVGAGI. The CDR3 has 15 residues. The library was built from roughly 400 ng RNA with molecular barcoded adaptors for alpha/delta and beta/gamma chains. TCRdb called the reads again in MiXCR, with one record for every CDR3 protein. The sample holds around 130,000 distinct CDR3 sequences, around 13% seen once. This clonotype was counted at least ten times. The antigen is unknown. The source of this sequence is a donor aged 40 or older with multiple myeloma. The chain has TRBV6-5 and TRBJ2-1; D might be TRBD2 (6 bases). The sequenced material came from a population of CD138-negative cells sorted from bone marrow. The CDR3 protein is CASSYLSGSYNEQFF. In DNA, the CDR3 is TGTGCCAGCAGTTACCTTAGCGGCTCCTACAATGAGCAGTTCTTC.